Sequencing of this TCR beta chain was carried out in a study of blood T cell repertoires in COVID-19. Study summary: The study drew acute and convalescent COVID-19 samples from the United States, Italy and Spain. The cDNA or gDNA used as material had been derived from T cells, B-cell-depleted T cells, or PBMCs.

The germline gives CDR1 SEHNR, CDR2 FQNEAQ (reference sequence). V lost 4 bases and J lost 3; bases outside the gene matches: 7. CDR3 length: 16 residues. Under the authors' procedure: Reference gene primer amplification yielded estimated nucleated cell counts. The assay was immunoSEQ multiplex PCR, and TCRdb's table has in-frame clones only and misses some. The V and J calls and the clone size are those of that table, but D and trimming were determined from the DNA. The sample includes about 160,000 clones, approximately 95% of them seen just once. Sequenced material: peripheral blood. The receptor comes from a woman between 45 and 65 years old with acute or convalescent COVID-19. The chain combines TRBV7-9 with TRBJ1-5; 9 bases map to TRBD1. The CDR3 is CASSSGQGKVNQPQHF. The DNA of the CDR3 is TGTGCCAGCAGCTCGGGACAGGGCAAAGTCAATCAGCCCCAGCATTTT.